The TCR beta chain described here comes from a study of brain T cells in children with intractable seizures (dated by TCRdb to the early 2020s). Some background on the complete study: Resected brain tissue from roughly 53 pediatric epilepsy surgery cases was first screened for immune gene transcripts using a NanoString immunology panel. Among the roughly 12 selected surgery cases, pre-surgery blood was additionally sequenced for eight, leaving four cases with brain tissue only.

The immunoSEQ assay was used to generate TCR beta chain sequences from genomic DNA. Processing in the source paper ran as follows. CDR3 sequences that did not begin with the conserved framework cysteine at position 104 were removed by hand. To get clonality, the normalized Shannon's Diversity Index was subtracted from one, giving values from 0 (maximal diversity) to 1 (oligoclonal). Chi-squared comparison-of-proportions tests assessed whether the same CDR3 differed in frequency between samples, such as brain versus blood. Public clonotypes were found through immuneACCESS searches, while the VDJdb browser was used to judge similarity to known antiviral clonotypes. TCRdb re-hosts the immuneACCESS table, in-frame sequences only. Its copies lack some clones; in the studies checked, an unresolved V gene accounts for under half of them, and the cause for the rest is not known. That table supplies the V and J calls and clone size; D and trimming were determined from the DNA. In all, the sample holds about 340,000 clones, and over 90% of those were seen once. Clones ranked in the top ten supply around 6% of the sample.

The paper's findings and limits, for the study overall: Sequencing depth differed between pre- and post-surgery blood, so clones missing from the pre-surgery sample may reflect undersampling. Viral specificity was inferred solely from CDR3 sequence similarity, and the HCMV serostatus of the patients was not known.

Notes on this clone: Its antigen is not yet known. The record has no base qualities; no much larger clone is one base away.

For this chain, trimming is 2 bases at the V end and 3 bases at the J end, and the number of junction bases without a gene match is 4. Its CDR3 holds 15 amino acids, cysteine through phenylalanine. The CDR3 DNA has 45 bases and is translated from base 1. CDR1 and CDR2, per the germline V gene, are SNHLY and FYNNEI. The time point tag for this specimen amounts to: blood from clinic visit 5 months post-surgery; TSC patient then seizure free. The surgery cases with the highest brain T cell transcript signatures were chosen for TCR beta chain sequencing of brain tissue, and also of blood when blood was available. Before surgery, the patients had been given at least one anti-epileptic drug. The TCR-sequenced patients were children whose drug-resistant epilepsy was caused by tuberous sclerosis complex, focal cortical dysplasia, Rasmussen encephalitis or hemimegalencephaly. The Monarch genomic DNA purification kit was used to extract bulk genomic DNA from unsorted brain tissue and from whole blood.

Recombination joined TRBV2 with TRBJ1-5; 7 nucleotides in the junction match TRBD1. The source material was peripheral blood, sampled 4 to 5 months after surgery. The receptor was isolated from a boy in the first two years of life with tuberous sclerosis and intractable seizures. Here is the DNA: TGTGCCAGCAGTGAATGGGACAGAAACAATCAGCCCCAGCATTTT. The resulting protein is CASSEWDRNNQPQHF.